This T cell receptor beta chain came from a study of blood T cells in healthy people across ages. CDR1 and CDR2 (germline): SGHDT, YYEEEE. CDR3 size: 14 residues. Trimming cost V 2 bases and J 3 bases, with 12 bases left between them. Together with a sample-barcoded 5' primer, a J-beta primer mix was included in a second PCR lasting about 6 to 12 cycles. Via MiXCR, TCRdb re-called the 5' RACE reads, giving one row per CDR3 protein. The sample carries over a million distinct CDR3 sequences, 59% recorded once. Ten milliliters of peripheral blood were drawn from each donor into EDTA-treated tubes. In regard to this clonotype: Its antigen is unknown.

General study results and limits: Age showed a roughly linear inverse relationship with TCR beta diversity per million T cells. Changes in expanded clonotypes were possibly confounded, as the CMV status of donors was unknown.

The chain carries TRBV5-6 and TRBJ2-7; TRBD1 or TRBD2 may be the D gene (5 bases each). This TCR was sampled from a man between 18 and 29 years old in good health. Sequencing input: blood. CDR3 residues: CASSFLGTDYEQYF. CDR3 nucleotides: TGTGCCAGCAGCTTCCTCGGGACGGACTACGAGCAGTACTTC.